This T cell receptor beta chain is drawn from a study of T cell changes during pregnancy in multiple sclerosis. The J segment lost 0 bases and the V segment lost 5 bases, leaving 12 bases of the junction unmatched. This CDR3 comprises 19 residues. The V gene's germline CDR1 is LGHNA and CDR2 YSLEER. Profiled with immunoSEQ multiplex PCR; TCRdb holds only in-frame clones, not every one. Here the sample spans just under 40,000 clones, 90% being singletons. This TCR was recovered from a female donor in good health, enrolled as a control in a pregnancy study. The sample in question was CD4+ T cells from peripheral blood mononuclear cells, obtained in the first trimester of pregnancy. This chain joins TRBV4-3 and TRBJ1-6, with TRBD1 matching over 8 bases. The CDR3 reads CASSYLIQGGSSYNSPLHF. The CDR3 region has the DNA TGCGCCAGCAGCTACCTAATACAGGGGGGAAGCTCCTATAATTCACCCCTCCACTTT.